The rows below give T cell receptor beta chains drawn from one sample of a study of blood T cell repertoires in COVID-19. Sequencing used immunoSEQ multiplex PCR; TCRdb keeps in-frame clones, though not all of them. The sample has 140,000 or so clones, around 84% seen once. Sequencing was performed on peripheral blood. The receptors stem from a woman between 50 and 59 years old with acute or convalescent COVID-19. CDR3s include the opening cysteine and the closing phenylalanine or tryptophan. D genes are given only for firm matches. Part of the rows lack a size; the others show once, few, many or a class for expanded clones.

TRBD2	TRBV9	TRBJ2-3	NA	CASSVRAGGQADTQYF	TGTGCCAGCAGCGTACGAGCGGGGGGGCAAGCAGATACGCAGTATTTT
NA	TRBV2	TRBJ2-1	NA	CASHADGNEQFF	TGTGCCAGCCACGCAGACGGGAACGAGCAGTTCTTC
TRBD2	TRBV7-7	TRBJ2-6	NA	CASSQIAGADSGANVLTF	TGTGCCAGCAGCCAGATAGCGGGGGCCGACTCTGGGGCCAACGTCCTGACTTTC
NA	TRBV7-3	TRBJ2-7	NA	CASSPDTLGLEQYF	TGTGCCAGCAGCCCAGACACCCTCGGCCTCGAGCAGTACTTC
NA	TRBV24-1	TRBJ1-4	NA	CATSDPGRVPEKLFF	TGTGCCACCAGTGATCCGGGCAGGGTTCCCGAAAAACTGTTTTTT
NA	TRBV3-1/TRBV3-2	TRBJ2-7	NA	CASSQLRSLEQYF	TGTGCCAGCAGTCAACTGCGGAGTCTCGAGCAGTACTTC
TRBD1	TRBV29-1	TRBJ1-1	few	CSVVGTGNTEAFF	TGCAGCGTTGTCGGGACAGGGAACACTGAAGCTTTCTTT
TRBD1	TRBV7-6	TRBJ2-2	few	CASSLGQGGTGELFF	TGTGCCAGCAGCTTAGGACAGGGTGGAACCGGGGAGCTGTTTTTT
TRBD1	TRBV11-1	TRBJ2-1	NA	CASGDRGGNEQFF	TGTGCCAGCGGCGACAGGGGGGGCAATGAGCAGTTCTTC
NA	TRBV6-5	TRBJ1-4	NA	CASSYGGVNEKLFF	TGTGCCAGCAGTTACGGGGGGGTTAATGAAAAACTGTTTTTT
NA	TRBV7-2	TRBJ1-2	NA	CASSLSGGNYGYTF	TGTGCCAGCAGCCTCAGCGGGGGCAACTATGGCTACACCTTC
NA	TRBV24-1	TRBJ1-1	NA	CATSDGGSKIGKAFF	TGTGCCACCAGTGATGGCGGCTCGAAGATAGGAAAAGCTTTCTTT
NA	TRBV19	TRBJ1-3	few	CASSIGLSGNTIYF	TGTGCCAGTAGTATCGGTCTATCTGGAAACACCATATATTTT
NA	TRBV7-9	TRBJ1-2	NA	CASSLNTGQGGYTF	TGTGCCAGCAGCTTAAATACAGGGCAGGGTGGCTACACCTTC
TRBD1	TRBV11-3	TRBJ1-2	NA	CASSRALPGQFYGYTF	TGTGCCAGCAGCCGCGCGTTGCCGGGACAGTTTTATGGCTACACCTTC
TRBD2	TRBV5-1	TRBJ2-1	NA	CASSLGVAGGRNEQFF	TGCGCCAGCAGCTTGGGGGTAGCGGGGGGGAGGAATGAGCAGTTCTTC
TRBD1	TRBV7-9	TRBJ2-7	NA	CASSHRQGYEQYF	TGTGCCAGCAGCCATCGACAGGGCTACGAGCAGTACTTC
NA	TRBV2	TRBJ2-5	few	CASKGPGETQYF	TGTGCCAGCAAGGGGCCCGGAGAGACCCAGTACTTC
TRBD2	TRBV19	TRBJ2-3	NA	CASRVTSGGASTDTQYF	TGTGCCAGTAGAGTGACTAGCGGGGGGGCTAGCACAGATACGCAGTATTTT
TRBD2	TRBV5-1	TRBJ2-5	once	CASSLSVTSVTQETQYF	TGCGCCAGCAGCTTGAGCGTGACTAGCGTTACCCAAGAGACCCAGTACTTC
NA	TRBV5-4	TRBJ2-3	few	CASSLEASGTDTQYF	TGTGCCAGCAGCTTGGAAGCTAGCGGCACAGATACGCAGTATTTT
NA	TRBV15	TRBJ1-5	NA	CATSRDGAVNQPQHF	TGTGCCACCAGCAGAGATGGGGCAGTCAATCAGCCCCAGCATTTT
TRBD1	TRBV7-2	TRBJ1-3	NA	CASTGGGNTIYF	TGTGCCAGCACAGGGGGGGGAAACACCATATATTTT
NA	TRBV28	TRBJ1-1	NA	CASSAHRVRNTEAFF	TGTGCCAGCAGTGCGCACAGGGTTCGGAACACTGAAGCTTTCTTT
NA	TRBV7-9	TRBJ1-3	NA	CASSLDRTSGNTIYF	TGTGCCAGCAGCCTCGACAGGACCTCTGGAAACACCATATATTTT
NA	TRBV28	TRBJ2-5	once	CASSLGQGGGQETQYF	TGTGCCAGCAGTTTAGGCCAGGGGGGTGGGCAGGAGACCCAGTACTTC
TRBD1	TRBV19	TRBJ2-5	NA	CASSKGRGLETQYF	TGTGCCAGTAGTAAGGGCAGGGGGCTCGAGACCCAGTACTTC
NA	TRBV28	TRBJ1-4	NA	CASREQSHNEKLFF	TGTGCCAGCAGGGAACAGAGCCATAATGAAAAACTGTTTTTT
NA	TRBV19	TRBJ1-4	NA	CASRPQRNEKLFF	TGTGCCAGTCGTCCACAGAGAAATGAAAAACTGTTTTTT
TRBD1	TRBV3-1/TRBV3-2	TRBJ1-1	NA	CASSQGTGATTEAFF	TGTGCCAGCAGCCAAGGGACAGGGGCGACCACTGAAGCTTTCTTT
NA	TRBV2	TRBJ2-7	few	CASQDRQTSYEQYF	TGTGCCAGCCAAGACAGGCAAACGTCCTACGAGCAGTACTTC
NA	TRBV6-2/TRBV6-3	TRBJ1-5	NA	CASSYPMSPGGQPQHF	TGTGCCAGCAGTTACCCGATGTCCCCCGGGGGTCAGCCCCAGCATTTT
TRBD1	TRBV5-4	TRBJ2-3	once	CASSLRTGAGTDTQYF	TGTGCCAGCAGCCTACGGACAGGGGCGGGTACAGATACGCAGTATTTT
NA	TRBV25-1	TRBJ1-3	NA	CASSLGGNTIYF	TGTGCCAGCAGCCTGGGCGGAAACACCATATATTTT
NA	TRBV7-6	TRBJ2-2	few	CASSPYGGANTGELFF	TGTGCCAGCAGCCCCTATGGAGGGGCGAACACCGGGGAGCTGTTTTTT
TRBD1	TRBV19	TRBJ2-5	once	CASKEGQGASETQYF	TGTGCCTCCAAGGAGGGACAGGGGGCGTCGGAGACCCAGTACTTC
TRBD1	TRBV18	TRBJ1-2	NA	CASSQTTGTAGGYTF	TGTGCCAGCTCACAGACAACCGGGACAGCGGGTGGCTACACCTTC
NA	TRBV4-1	TRBJ1-6	NA	CASSQDQSEWGGAYNSPLHF	TGCGCCAGCAGCCAAGATCAGAGCGAGTGGGGGGGCGCCTATAATTCACCCCTCCACTTT
TRBD1	TRBV28	TRBJ1-2	NA	CASRRTGDNGYTF	TGTGCCAGCAGACGCACAGGGGATAATGGCTACACCTTC
TRBD1	TRBV7-9	TRBJ1-4	NA	CAGVQGYDEKLFF	TGTGCCGGCGTACAGGGGTATGATGAAAAACTGTTTTTT
NA	TRBV3-1/TRBV3-2	TRBJ1-6	NA	CASSQSQGYSPLHF	TGTGCCAGCAGCCAGAGCCAGGGATATTCACCCCTCCACTTT
TRBD2	TRBV7-2	TRBJ2-2	NA	CASSLAIAGEAGELFF	TGTGCCAGCAGCTTAGCGATTGCGGGGGAAGCCGGGGAGCTGTTTTTT
NA	TRBV19	TRBJ1-5	NA	CASSTNLGQGGRPQHF	TGTGCCAGTAGTACTAACCTAGGGCAGGGTGGTCGGCCCCAGCATTTT
NA	TRBV30	TRBJ1-5	NA	CAWNRGPNLPQHF	TGTGCCTGGAATCGTGGGCCTAATCTGCCCCAGCATTTT
NA	TRBV7-2	TRBJ1-6	once	CASSLIGDSPLHF	TGTGCCAGCAGCTTAATCGGGGATTCACCCCTCCACTTT
TRBD1	TRBV24-1	TRBJ1-1	NA	CATSDTRGTEAFF	TGTGCCACCAGTGACACCAGGGGGACTGAAGCTTTCTTT
TRBD1	TRBV2	TRBJ2-4	once	CASSEDYQGENIQYF	TGTGCCAGCAGTGAAGATTATCAGGGGGAGAACATTCAGTACTTC
TRBD1	TRBV6-2/TRBV6-3	TRBJ1-4	NA	CASSGTGYYEKLFF	TGTGCCAGCAGTGGGACAGGATATTATGAAAAACTGTTTTTT
TRBD2	TRBV30	TRBJ2-5	NA	CAWTHEKRGGTQYF	TGTGCCTGGACCCACGAAAAGCGGGGTGGGACCCAGTACTTC
NA	TRBV9	TRBJ1-2	NA	CASSVDERVADYGYTF	TGTGCCAGCAGCGTAGATGAAAGAGTGGCGGACTATGGCTACACCTTC
NA	TRBV2	TRBJ1-5	NA	CASSKDGVYQPQHF	TGTGCCAGCAGTAAGGACGGGGTTTATCAGCCCCAGCATTTT
TRBD1	TRBV2	TRBJ2-7	many	CASSVAGTGGDEQYF	TGTGCCAGCAGTGTGGCCGGGACAGGGGGCGACGAGCAGTACTTC
TRBD1	TRBV5-1	TRBJ2-7	NA	CASIPNPGTATYEQYF	TGCGCCAGCATCCCTAATCCCGGGACAGCAACCTACGAGCAGTACTTC
NA	TRBV10-3	TRBJ1-2	NA	CAISEGQGPYGYTF	TGTGCCATCAGTGAGGGCCAGGGGCCCTATGGCTACACCTTC
TRBD1	TRBV29-1	TRBJ1-5	NA	CSVAGGLGQPQHF	TGCAGCGTTGCAGGGGGCTTAGGTCAGCCCCAGCATTTT